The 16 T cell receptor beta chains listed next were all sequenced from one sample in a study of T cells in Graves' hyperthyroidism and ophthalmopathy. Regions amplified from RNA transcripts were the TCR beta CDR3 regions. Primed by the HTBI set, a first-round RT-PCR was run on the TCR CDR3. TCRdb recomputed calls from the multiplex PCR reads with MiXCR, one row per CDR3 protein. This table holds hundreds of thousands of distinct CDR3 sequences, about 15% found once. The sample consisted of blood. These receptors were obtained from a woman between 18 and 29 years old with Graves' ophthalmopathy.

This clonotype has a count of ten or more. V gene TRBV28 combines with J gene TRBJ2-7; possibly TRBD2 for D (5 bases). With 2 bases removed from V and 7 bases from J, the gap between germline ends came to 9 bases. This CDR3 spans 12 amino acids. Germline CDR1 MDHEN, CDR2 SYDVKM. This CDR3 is CASSLTTGEQYF. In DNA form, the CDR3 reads TGTGCCAGCAGTTTAACTACGGGGGAGCAGTACTTC.

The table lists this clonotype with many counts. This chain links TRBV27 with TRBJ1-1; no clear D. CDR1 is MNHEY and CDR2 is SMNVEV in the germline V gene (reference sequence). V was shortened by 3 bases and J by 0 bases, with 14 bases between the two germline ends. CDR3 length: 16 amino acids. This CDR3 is CASSFGRLTMNTEAFF. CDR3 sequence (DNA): TGTGCCAGCAGTTTCGGACGTCTAACCATGAACACTGAAGCTTTCTTT.

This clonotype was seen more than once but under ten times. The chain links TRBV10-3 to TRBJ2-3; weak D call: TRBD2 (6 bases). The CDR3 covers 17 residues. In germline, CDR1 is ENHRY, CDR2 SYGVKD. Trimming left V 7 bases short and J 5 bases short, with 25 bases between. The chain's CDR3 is CAIMGGEDGEWEDTQYF. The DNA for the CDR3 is TGTGCCATCATGGGGGGTGAGGACGGGGAATGGGAAGATACGCAGTATTTT.

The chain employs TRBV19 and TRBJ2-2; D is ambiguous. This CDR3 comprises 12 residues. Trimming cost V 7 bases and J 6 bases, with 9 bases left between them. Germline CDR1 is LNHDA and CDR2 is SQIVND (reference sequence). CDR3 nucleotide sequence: TGTGCCAGTATTCTAGGCCCCGGGGAGCTGTTTTTT. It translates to CASILGPGELFF.

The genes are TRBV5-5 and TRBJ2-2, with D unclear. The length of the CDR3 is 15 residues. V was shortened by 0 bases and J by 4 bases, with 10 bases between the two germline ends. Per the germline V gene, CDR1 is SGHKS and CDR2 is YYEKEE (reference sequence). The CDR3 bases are TGTGCCAGCAGCTTGGATGCCCTACTCACCGGGGAGCTGTTTTTT. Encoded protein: CASSLDALLTGELFF.

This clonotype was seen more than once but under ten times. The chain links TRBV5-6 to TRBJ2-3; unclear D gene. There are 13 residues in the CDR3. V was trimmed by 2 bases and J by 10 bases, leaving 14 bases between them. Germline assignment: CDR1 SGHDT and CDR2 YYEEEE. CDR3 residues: CASSLILGNSQYF. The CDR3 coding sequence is TGTGCCAGCAGCTTAATTCTGGGAAATTCGCAGTATTTT.

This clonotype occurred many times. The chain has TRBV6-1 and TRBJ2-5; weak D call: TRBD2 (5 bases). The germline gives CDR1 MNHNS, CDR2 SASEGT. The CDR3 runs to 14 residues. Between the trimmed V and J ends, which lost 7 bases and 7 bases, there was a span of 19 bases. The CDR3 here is CASTPRGPSGTQYF. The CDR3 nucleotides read TGTGCCAGCACCCCTCGAGGGCCGTCCGGGACCCAGTACTTC.

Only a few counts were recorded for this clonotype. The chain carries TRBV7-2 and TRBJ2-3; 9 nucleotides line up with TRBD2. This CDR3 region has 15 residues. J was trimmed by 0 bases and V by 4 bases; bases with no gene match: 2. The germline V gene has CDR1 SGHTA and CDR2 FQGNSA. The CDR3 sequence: CASSWTSESTDTQYF. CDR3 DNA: TGTGCCAGCAGCTGGACTAGCGAGAGCACAGATACGCAGTATTTT.

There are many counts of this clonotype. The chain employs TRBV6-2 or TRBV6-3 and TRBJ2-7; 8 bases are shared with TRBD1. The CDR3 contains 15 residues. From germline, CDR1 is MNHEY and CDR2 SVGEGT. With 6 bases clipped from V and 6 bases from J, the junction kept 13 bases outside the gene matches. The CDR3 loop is CASSPAGTGVGEQYF. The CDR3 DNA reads TGTGCCAGCAGCCCCGCCGGGACAGGAGTCGGCGAGCAGTACTTC.

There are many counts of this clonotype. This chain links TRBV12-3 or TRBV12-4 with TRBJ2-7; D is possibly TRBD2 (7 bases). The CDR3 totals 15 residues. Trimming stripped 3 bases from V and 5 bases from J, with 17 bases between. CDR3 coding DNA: TGTGCCAGCAGTTTTGAGGGGGGAGGGCTGGACGAGCAGTACTTC. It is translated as CASSFEGGGLDEQYF.

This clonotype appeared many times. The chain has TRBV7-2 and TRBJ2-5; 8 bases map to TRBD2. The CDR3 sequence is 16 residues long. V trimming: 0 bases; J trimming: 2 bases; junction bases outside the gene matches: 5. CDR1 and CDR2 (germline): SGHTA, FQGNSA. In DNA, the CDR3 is TGTGCCAGCAGCTTAGCCGGGACTAGGAAGCAAGAGACCCAGTACTTC. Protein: CASSLAGTRKQETQYF.

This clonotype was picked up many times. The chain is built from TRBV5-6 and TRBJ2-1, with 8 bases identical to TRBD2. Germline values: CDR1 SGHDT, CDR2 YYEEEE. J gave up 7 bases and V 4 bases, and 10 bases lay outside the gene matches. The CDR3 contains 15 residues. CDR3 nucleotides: TGTGCCAGCAGCCAGGGATTCGGGGGGGTTAATGAGCAGTTCTTC. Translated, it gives CASSQGFGGVNEQFF.

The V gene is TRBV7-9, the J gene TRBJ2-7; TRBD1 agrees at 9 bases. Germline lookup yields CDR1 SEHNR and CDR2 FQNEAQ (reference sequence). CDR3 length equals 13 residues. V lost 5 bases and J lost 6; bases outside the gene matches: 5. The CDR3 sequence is CASSPRQGGEQYF. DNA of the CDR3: TGTGCCAGCAGCCCGCGACAGGGGGGCGAGCAGTACTTC. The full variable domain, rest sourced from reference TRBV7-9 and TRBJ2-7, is DTGVSQNPRHKITKRGQNVTFRCDPISEHNRLYWYRQTLGQGPEFLTYFQNEAQLEKSRLLSDRFSAERPKGSFSTLEIQRTEQGDSAMYLCASSPRQGGEQYFGPGTRLTVT.

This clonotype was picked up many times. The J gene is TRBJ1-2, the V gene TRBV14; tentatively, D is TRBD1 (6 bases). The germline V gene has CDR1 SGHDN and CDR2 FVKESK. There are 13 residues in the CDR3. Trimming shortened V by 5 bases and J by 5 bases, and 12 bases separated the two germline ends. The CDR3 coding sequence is TGTGCCAGCAGCAATACAGGGACGTATGGCTACACCTTC. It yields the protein CASSNTGTYGYTF.

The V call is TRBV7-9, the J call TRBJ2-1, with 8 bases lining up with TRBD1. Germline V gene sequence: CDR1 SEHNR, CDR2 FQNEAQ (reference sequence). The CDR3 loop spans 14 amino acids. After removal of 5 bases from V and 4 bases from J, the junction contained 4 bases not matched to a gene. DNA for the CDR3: TGTGCCAGCAGCCCGGGACAGGTTTACAATGAGCAGTTCTTC. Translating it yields CASSPGQVYNEQFF. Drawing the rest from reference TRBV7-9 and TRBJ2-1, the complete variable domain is DTGVSQNPRHKITKRGQNVTFRCDPISEHNRLYWYRQTLGQGPEFLTYFQNEAQLEKSRLLSDRFSAERPKGSFSTLEIQRTEQGDSAMYLCASSPGQVYNEQFFGPGTRLTVL.

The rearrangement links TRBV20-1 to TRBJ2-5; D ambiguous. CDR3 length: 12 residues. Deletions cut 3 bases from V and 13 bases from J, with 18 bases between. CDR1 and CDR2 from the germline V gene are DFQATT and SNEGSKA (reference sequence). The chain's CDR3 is CSASPAPLHRYF. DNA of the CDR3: TGCAGTGCTAGTCCGGCTCCCCTCCATAGGTACTTC.